These 21 T cell receptor beta chains share one sample of origin, sequenced in a study of blood T cell repertoires in COVID-19. Here immunoSEQ multiplex PCR was the method, and the copy in TCRdb shows in-frame clones only, minus some. The sample lists roughly 320,000 clones; around nine tenths were seen once. The sample taken for sequencing was peripheral blood. The origin of the receptors is a woman in her thirties with COVID-19, enrolled during active disease.

V gene TRBV4-2 combines with J gene TRBJ2-1, with TRBD1 matching 9 bases. The CDR3 extends over 16 amino acids. Germline V gene lookup returns CDR1 LGHNA and CDR2 YNFKEQ. Losses at the gene ends were 0 bases for V and 0 bases for J; bases not matched to a gene: 0. CDR3 nucleotide sequence: TGTGCCAGCAGCCAAGAGACAGGGGGCTCCTACAATGAGCAGTTCTTC. Translation gives CASSQETGGSYNEQFF.

This sequence joins TRBV29-1 and TRBJ1-3, with TRBD1 as a possible D gene (5 bases). The CDR3 loop spans 15 amino acids. The V end lost 2 bases, the J end lost 4 bases, and 15 bases lay between the germline ends. In germline, CDR1 is SQVTM, CDR2 ANQGSEA. The CDR3 spells CSVEFPRAAGNTIYF. The CDR3 nucleotides read TGCAGCGTTGAATTTCCCAGGGCGGCCGGAAACACCATATATTTT.

The chain couples TRBV5-1 to TRBJ2-2; possibly TRBD1 for D (6 bases). V gave up 4 bases and J gave up 6 bases, with 10 bases separating them. Germline V gene data show CDR1 as SGHRS and CDR2 as YFSETQ. The CDR3 runs 13 residues. CDR3 amino acids: CASSVQGPGELFF. The CDR3 nucleotides read TGCGCCAGCAGCGTACAGGGTCCCGGGGAGCTGTTTTTT. The variable domain in full, with the rest retrieved from reference TRBV5-1 and TRBJ2-2, is KAGVTQTPRYLIKTRGQQVTLSCSPISGHRSVSWYQQTPGQGLQFLFEYFSETQRNKGNFPGRFSGRQFSNSRSEMNVSTLELGDSALYLCASSVQGPGELFFGEGSRLTVL.

The chain couples TRBV5-6 to TRBJ1-3, with D perhaps TRBD1 (5 bases). V shed 2 bases and J shed 0 bases, with 15 bases lying between them. The germline V gene encodes CDR1 SGHDT and CDR2 YYEEEE. This CDR3 has 17 residues. The DNA for the CDR3 is TGTGCCAGCAGCTTCCGACAGTGGCTAAACTCTGGAAACACCATATATTTT. Translating gives CASSFRQWLNSGNTIYF.

This chain uses TRBV2 with TRBJ1-1; tentative D call: TRBD1 (6 bases). The germline V gene has CDR1 SNHLY and CDR2 FYNNEI. Trimming pared 8 bases from V and 1 base from J, leaving 11 bases between. CDR3 length equals 13 residues. CDR3 region: CASLGGPNTEAFF. CDR3 bases: TGTGCCAGCCTGGGGGGGCCGAACACTGAAGCTTTCTTT.

The rearrangement joins TRBV30 to TRBJ2-5; 10 bases fit TRBD2. The V gene's germline CDR1 is GTSNPN and CDR2 SVGIG (reference sequence). J lost 5 bases, V lost 4 bases, and 10 bases had no gene match. The CDR3 totals 15 residues. The CDR3 nucleotides are TGTGCCTGGACAAGCGGGGGGGTGAGCCGGGAGACCCAGTACTTC. It codes for CAWTSGGVSRETQYF.

The rearrangement links TRBV27 to TRBJ1-6; D is ambiguous. The CDR3 sequence is 14 residues long. Trimming cost V 7 bases and J 8 bases, with 15 bases left between them. Germline lookup yields CDR1 MNHEY and CDR2 SMNVEV (reference sequence). The CDR3 bases are TGTGCCAGCACCTCCCTTGAGGCATATTCACCCCTCCACTTT. Translated: CASTSLEAYSPLHF.

The CDR3, as DNA: TGTGCCAGCTCACCACAGGCGGTGAACACTGAAGCTTTCTTT. Translated: CASSPQAVNTEAFF. J is TRBJ1-1 and V is TRBV18, with D hard to call. The CDR3 sequence is 14 residues long. Trimming removed 1 base at V and 0 bases at J, with 6 bases between. Germline loops: CDR1 KGHSH, CDR2 LQKENI. The complete variable domain, with remaining parts taken from reference TRBV18 and TRBJ1-1, reads NAGVMQNPRHLVRRRGQEARLRCSPMKGHSHVYWYRQLPEEGLKFMVYLQKENIIDESGMPKERFSAEFPKEGPSILRIQQVVRGDSAAYFCASSPQAVNTEAFFGQGTRLTVV.

The CDR3 region is CASSMDRLAKNIQYF. As DNA, the CDR3 is TGTGCCAGTAGTATGGACAGACTAGCCAAAAACATTCAGTACTTC. V and J are TRBV19 and TRBJ2-4; D perhaps matches TRBD1 (6 bases). Trimming removed 3 bases from V and 0 bases from J, with 9 bases in between. CDR1 is LNHDA and CDR2 is SQIVND in the germline V gene (reference sequence). This CDR3 contains 15 residues.

The chain links TRBV24-1 to TRBJ2-3; 9 positions agree with TRBD1. V lost 7 bases to trimming and J lost 2 bases; unmatched junction nucleotides: 9. The CDR3 contains 16 residues. The V gene's germline CDR1 is KGHDR and CDR2 SFDVKD. In DNA form, the CDR3 reads TGTGCCACCAGAGAGATTCGGACAGGGGCCACAGATACGCAGTATTTT. This encodes CATREIRTGATDTQYF.

The V call is TRBV9, the J call TRBJ1-6; no clear D gene. Germline-derived CDR1 and CDR2 are SGDLS and YYNGEE. The CDR3 has 14 amino acids. V was trimmed by 1 base and J by 5 bases, leaving 7 bases between them. CDR3 amino acids: CASSVSENNSPLHF. The CDR3 DNA reads TGTGCCAGCAGCGTAAGCGAGAATAATTCACCCCTCCACTTT.

This clone occurred once. J is TRBJ2-1 and V is TRBV12-5; 12 nucleotides agree with TRBD1. Trimming at V came to 0 bases and at J to 7 bases, leaving 7 bases not matched to a gene. Germline V gene data show CDR1 as LGHNT and CDR2 as FRNRAP. This CDR3 spans 17 amino acids. CDR3 DNA sequence: TGTGCTAGTGGTTTGGTACTGGGGACAGGGGGCAGGAATGAGCAGTTCTTC. This sequence encodes CASGLVLGTGGRNEQFF. Combining the CDR3 with reference TRBV12-5 and TRBJ2-1 gives the whole variable domain DARVTQTPRHKVTEMGQEVTMRCQPILGHNTVFWYRQTMMQGLELLAYFRNRAPLDDSGMPKDRFSAEMPDATLATLKIQPSEPRDSAVYFCASGLVLGTGGRNEQFFGPGTRLTVL.

The chain couples TRBV10-3 to TRBJ1-1, with D uncertain. Trimming pared 0 bases from V and 1 base from J, leaving 9 bases between. CDR1 is ENHRY and CDR2 is SYGVKD in the germline V gene. The length of the CDR3 is 15 residues. The CDR3 here is CAISESDTANTEAFF. The CDR3 DNA sequence: TGTGCCATCAGTGAGTCTGACACCGCGAACACTGAAGCTTTCTTT.

The genes are TRBV19 and TRBJ1-1; D is possibly TRBD1 (6 bases). The V end lost 6 bases, the J end lost 1 base, and 12 bases lay between the germline ends. The CDR3 sequence is 14 residues long. Germline-derived CDR1 and CDR2 are LNHDA and SQIVND (reference sequence). In DNA, the CDR3 is TGTGCCAGTAGATGGGGGACACCGAACACTGAAGCTTTCTTT. It specifies CASRWGTPNTEAFF. The variable domain in full, completed from reference TRBV19 and TRBJ1-1, reads DGGITQSPKYLFRKEGQNVTLSCEQNLNHDAMYWYRQDPGQGLRLIYYSQIVNDFQKGDIAEGYSVSREKKESFPLTVTSAQKNPTAFYLCASRWGTPNTEAFFGQGTRLTVV.

V is TRBV27 and J is TRBJ1-1; weak D call: TRBD1 (5 bases). Between the trimmed V and J ends, which lost 7 bases and 0 bases, there was a span of 15 bases. The CDR3 covers 15 residues. Looked up from germline, CDR1 is MNHEY and CDR2 is SMNVEV (reference sequence). The CDR3 protein is CASTPGYRMNTEAFF. In DNA form, the CDR3 reads TGTGCCAGCACCCCAGGGTATAGGATGAACACTGAAGCTTTCTTT.

The table lists this clone with a few counts. The chain combines TRBV27 with TRBJ1-6; a possible D gene is TRBD1 (5 bases). The V end lost 3 bases, the J end lost 10 bases, and 10 bases lay between the germline ends. Germline-derived CDR1 and CDR2 are MNHEY and SMNVEV (reference sequence). The CDR3 spans 13 residues. CDR3 sequence: CASSFRDYSPLHF. The DNA of the CDR3 is TGTGCCAGCAGTTTTCGGGACTACTCACCCCTCCACTTT.

V usage is TRBV3-1 (or the pseudogene TRBV3-2) and J usage is TRBJ2-3, with D hard to call. Trimming stripped 3 bases from V and 4 bases from J, with 14 bases between. CDR1 and CDR2 from the germline V gene are LGHDT and YNNKEL (reference sequence). The CDR3 loop spans 15 amino acids. CDR3 region: CASSQELTVADTQYF. The DNA of the CDR3 is TGTGCCAGCAGCCAGGAGCTAACGGTAGCAGATACGCAGTATTTT.

The rearrangement uses TRBV6-4 and TRBJ1-1, with 9 nucleotides matching TRBD1. The trim removed 7 bases at V and 3 bases at J, leaving 12 bases unmatched. The CDR3 has 16 amino acids. The germline gives CDR1 MRHNA, CDR2 SNTAGT. The CDR3 DNA is TGTGCCAGCATATCCCCGAACAGGGGGCAAGACACTGAAGCTTTCTTT. This codes for CASISPNRGQDTEAFF.

There are a few counts of this clone. The chain combines TRBV4-2 with TRBJ1-2; D gene uncertain. Germline V gene sequence: CDR1 LGHNA, CDR2 YNFKEQ. The CDR3 covers 11 residues. The V gene lost 0 bases and the J gene lost 8 bases, with 4 bases spanning the gap. In DNA, the CDR3 is TGTGCCAGCAGCCAAGAGGGCGGCTACACCTTC. This translates into CASSQEGGYTF.

This clone came up a few times. The chain joins TRBV12-5 to TRBJ2-1; D is undetermined. The CDR3 covers 15 residues. The germline V and J ends were trimmed by 5 bases and 4 bases, with 15 bases remaining between them. The germline gives CDR1 LGHNT, CDR2 FRNRAP. The CDR3 here is CASGMAPEMYNEQFF. The CDR3 region has the DNA TGTGCTAGTGGTATGGCCCCGGAGATGTACAATGAGCAGTTCTTC.

In nucleotides, the CDR3 is TGTGCCTGGAGGTCAGGGGGATACTATGGCTACACCTTC. Protein product: CAWRSGGYYGYTF. The genes are TRBV30 and TRBJ1-2; 7 nucleotides line up with TRBD1. The CDR3 length is 13 residues. Per germline, CDR1 GTSNPN and CDR2 SVGIG (reference sequence). V gave up 3 bases and J gave up 3 bases; unmatched junction bases: 4.